Given below is one TCR beta chain in context. Original processing methods: Reference gene primer amplification in the assay estimated nucleated cell counts. Some clones are missing from TCRdb's copy, which holds only in-frame ones; the method was immunoSEQ multiplex PCR. The V and J calls and clone size were taken over from that table, and D and trimming were inferred from the DNA. Of some 95,000 clones in the sample, about 89% were seen once. The data stem from a study of blood T cell repertoires in COVID-19. Study as a whole: The analysed material was cDNA or gDNA that came from T cells, B-cell-depleted T cells, or PBMCs.

The sequence was collected from a human donor with active COVID-19. The donor label of this sample is uncertain. The specimen was peripheral blood.

The CDR3 DNA sequence: TGTGCCAGCAGCCTACACAGCGGGGGTGTTACCGGGGAGCTGTTTTTT. Protein product: CASSLHSGGVTGELFF. This chain joins TRBV7-2 and TRBJ2-2, with 8 bases aligning to TRBD2. Per germline, CDR1 SGHTA and CDR2 FQGNSA. After removal of 5 bases from V and 5 bases from J, the junction contained 10 bases not matched to a gene. The CDR3 loop spans 16 amino acids.